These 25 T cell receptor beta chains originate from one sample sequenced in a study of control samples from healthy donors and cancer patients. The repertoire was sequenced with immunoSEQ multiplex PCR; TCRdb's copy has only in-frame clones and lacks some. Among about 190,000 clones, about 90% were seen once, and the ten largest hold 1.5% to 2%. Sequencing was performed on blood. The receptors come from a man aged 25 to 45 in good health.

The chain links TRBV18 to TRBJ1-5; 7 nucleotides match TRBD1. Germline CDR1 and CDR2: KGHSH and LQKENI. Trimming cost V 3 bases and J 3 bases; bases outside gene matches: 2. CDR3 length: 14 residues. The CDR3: CASSPTGTNQPQHF. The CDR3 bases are TGTGCCAGCTCACCGACAGGGACCAATCAGCCCCAGCATTTT.

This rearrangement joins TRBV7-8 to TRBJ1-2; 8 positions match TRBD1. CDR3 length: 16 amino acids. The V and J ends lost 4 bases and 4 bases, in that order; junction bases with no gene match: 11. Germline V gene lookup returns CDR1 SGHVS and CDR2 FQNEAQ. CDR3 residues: CASSSGTVRGLYGYTF. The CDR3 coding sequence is TGTGCCAGCAGCTCTGGAACGGTCAGGGGGCTCTATGGCTACACCTTC.

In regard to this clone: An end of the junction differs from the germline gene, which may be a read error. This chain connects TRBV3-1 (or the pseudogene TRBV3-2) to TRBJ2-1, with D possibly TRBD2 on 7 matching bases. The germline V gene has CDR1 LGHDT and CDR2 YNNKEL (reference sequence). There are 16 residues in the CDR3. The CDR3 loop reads CASSLPGRGGYSEQFF. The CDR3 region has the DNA TGTGCCAGCAGCCTCCCAGGGAGGGGGGGTTACAGTGAGCAGTTCTTC.

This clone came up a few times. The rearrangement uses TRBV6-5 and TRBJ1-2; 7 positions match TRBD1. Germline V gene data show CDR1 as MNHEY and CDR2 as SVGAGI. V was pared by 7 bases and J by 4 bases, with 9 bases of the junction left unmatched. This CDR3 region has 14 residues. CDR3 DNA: TGTGCCAGCACCCGAGCCCGGACAGGCTATGGCTACACCTTC. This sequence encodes CASTRARTGYGYTF.

CDR3 DNA sequence: TGTGCCAGCAGTGAAGCGGTCGGGGTCGGCGGGGAGCTGTTTTTT. Protein sequence: CASSEAVGVGGELFF. The gene calls are TRBV6-1 and TRBJ2-2, with a tentative D call TRBD2 (5 bases). Germline CDR1 reads MNHNS; CDR2 reads SASEGT. The ends were cut back, 0 bases at V and 7 bases at J, with 12 bases in the middle. This CDR3 spans 15 amino acids.

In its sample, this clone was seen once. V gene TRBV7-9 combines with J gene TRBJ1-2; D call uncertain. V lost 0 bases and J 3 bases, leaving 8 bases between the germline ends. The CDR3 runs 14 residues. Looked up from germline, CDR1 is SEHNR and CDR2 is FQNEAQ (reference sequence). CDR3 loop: CASSLALVDYGYTF. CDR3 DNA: TGTGCCAGCAGCTTAGCGTTAGTGGACTATGGCTACACCTTC.

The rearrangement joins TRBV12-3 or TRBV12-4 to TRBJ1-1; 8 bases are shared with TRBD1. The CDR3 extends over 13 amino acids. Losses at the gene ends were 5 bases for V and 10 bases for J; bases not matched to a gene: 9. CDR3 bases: TGTGCCAGCAGTGTGCGCGGACAGGGACCAGCTTTCTTT. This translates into CASSVRGQGPAFF.

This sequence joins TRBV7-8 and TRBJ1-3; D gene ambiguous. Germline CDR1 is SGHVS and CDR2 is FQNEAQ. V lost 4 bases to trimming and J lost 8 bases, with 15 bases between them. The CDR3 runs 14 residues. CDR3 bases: TGTGCCAGCAGCTCAGCGCGGTTTCGAGACACCATATATTTT. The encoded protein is CASSSARFRDTIYF.

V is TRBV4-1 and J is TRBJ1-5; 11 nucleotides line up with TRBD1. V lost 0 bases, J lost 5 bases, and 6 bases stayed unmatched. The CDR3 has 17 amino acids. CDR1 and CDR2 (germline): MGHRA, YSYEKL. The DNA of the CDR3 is TGCGCCAGCAGCCAAGACCTGGGACAGGGGGGATATCAGCCCCAGCATTTT. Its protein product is CASSQDLGQGGYQPQHF.

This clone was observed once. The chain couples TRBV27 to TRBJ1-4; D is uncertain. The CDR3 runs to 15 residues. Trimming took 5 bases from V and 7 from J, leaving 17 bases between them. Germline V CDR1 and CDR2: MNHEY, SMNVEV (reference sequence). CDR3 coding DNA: TGTGCCAGCAGTCCACCCGGGGTAGGTCGTGAAAAACTGTTTTTT. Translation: CASSPPGVGREKLFF.

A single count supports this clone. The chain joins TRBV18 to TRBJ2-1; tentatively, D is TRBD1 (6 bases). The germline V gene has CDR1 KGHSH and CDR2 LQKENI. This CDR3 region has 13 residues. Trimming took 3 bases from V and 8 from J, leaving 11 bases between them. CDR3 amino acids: CASSPQGNDEQFF. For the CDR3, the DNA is TGTGCCAGCTCACCGCAGGGGAACGATGAGCAGTTCTTC.

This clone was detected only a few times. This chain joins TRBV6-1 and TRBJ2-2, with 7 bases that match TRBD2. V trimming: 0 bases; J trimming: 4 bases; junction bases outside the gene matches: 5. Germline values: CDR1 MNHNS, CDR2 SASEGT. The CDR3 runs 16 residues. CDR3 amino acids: CASSEAGGGITGELFF. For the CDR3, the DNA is TGTGCCAGCAGTGAAGCAGGCGGGGGTATCACCGGGGAGCTGTTTTTT.

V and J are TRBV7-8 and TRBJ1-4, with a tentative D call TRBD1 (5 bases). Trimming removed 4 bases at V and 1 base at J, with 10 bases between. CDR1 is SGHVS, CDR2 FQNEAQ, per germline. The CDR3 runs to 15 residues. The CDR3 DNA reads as TGTGCCAGCAGCTACGCAGGGAGAACTAATGAAAAACTGTTTTTT. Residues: CASSYAGRTNEKLFF.

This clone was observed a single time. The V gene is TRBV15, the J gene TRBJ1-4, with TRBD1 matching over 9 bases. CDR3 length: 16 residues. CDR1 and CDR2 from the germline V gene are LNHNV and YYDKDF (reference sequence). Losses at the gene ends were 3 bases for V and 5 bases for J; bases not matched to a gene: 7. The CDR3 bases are TGTGCCACCAGCAGCCGACAGGGGGGGAAGAATGAAAAACTGTTTTTT. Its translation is CATSSRQGGKNEKLFF. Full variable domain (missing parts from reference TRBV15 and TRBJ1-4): DAMVIQNPRYQVTQFGKPVTLSCSQTLNHNVMYWYQQKSSQAPKLLFHYYDKDFNNEADTPDNFQSRRPNTSFCFLDIRSPGLGDTAMYLCATSSRQGGKNEKLFFGSGTQLSVL.

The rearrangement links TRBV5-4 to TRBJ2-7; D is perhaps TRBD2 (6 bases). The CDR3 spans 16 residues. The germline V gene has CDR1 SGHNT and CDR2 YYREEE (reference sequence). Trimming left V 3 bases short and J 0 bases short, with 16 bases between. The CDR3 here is CASSWGTLDHSYEQYF. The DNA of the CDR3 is TGTGCCAGCAGCTGGGGGACTTTAGACCACTCCTACGAGCAGTACTTC.

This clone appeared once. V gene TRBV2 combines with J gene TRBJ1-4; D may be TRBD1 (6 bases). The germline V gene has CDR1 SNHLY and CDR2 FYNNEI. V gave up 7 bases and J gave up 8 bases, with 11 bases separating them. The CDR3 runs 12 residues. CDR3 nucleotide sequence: TGTGCCAGCAAGGGGGGTGGCGAAAAACTGTTTTTT. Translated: CASKGGGEKLFF.

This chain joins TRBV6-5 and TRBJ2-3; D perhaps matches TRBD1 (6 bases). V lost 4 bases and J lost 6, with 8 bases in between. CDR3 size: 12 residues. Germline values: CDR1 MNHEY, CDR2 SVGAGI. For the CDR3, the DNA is TGTGCCAGCAGTTCCGACAGGGATACGCAGTATTTT. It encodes CASSSDRDTQYF.

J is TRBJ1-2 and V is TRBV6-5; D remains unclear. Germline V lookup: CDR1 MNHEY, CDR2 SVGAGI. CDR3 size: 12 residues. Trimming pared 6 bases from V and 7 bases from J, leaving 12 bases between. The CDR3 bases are TGTGCCAGCAGCACTACGGCTGGTGGCTACACCTTC. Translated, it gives CASSTTAGGYTF.

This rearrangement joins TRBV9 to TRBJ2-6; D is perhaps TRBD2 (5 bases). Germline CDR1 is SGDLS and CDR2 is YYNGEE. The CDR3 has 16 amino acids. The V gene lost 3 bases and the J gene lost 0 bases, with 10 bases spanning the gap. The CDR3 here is CASSELDDSGANVLTF. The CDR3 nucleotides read TGTGCCAGCAGCGAACTAGACGACTCTGGGGCCAACGTCCTGACTTTC.

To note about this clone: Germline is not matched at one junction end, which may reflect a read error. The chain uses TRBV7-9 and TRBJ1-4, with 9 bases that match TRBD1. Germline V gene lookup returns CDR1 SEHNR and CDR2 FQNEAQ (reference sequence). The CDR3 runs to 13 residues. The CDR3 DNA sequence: TGTGCCAGCAGCTTAGACCGGGACAGGGTCGTCGCTTTT. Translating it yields CASSLDRDRVVAF. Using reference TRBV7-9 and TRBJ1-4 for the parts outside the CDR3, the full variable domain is DTGVSQNPRHKITKRGQNVTFRCDPISEHNRLYWYRQTLGQGPEFLTYFQNEAQLEKSRLLSDRFSAERPKGSFSTLEIQRTEQGDSAMYLCASSLDRDRVVAFGSGTQLSVL.

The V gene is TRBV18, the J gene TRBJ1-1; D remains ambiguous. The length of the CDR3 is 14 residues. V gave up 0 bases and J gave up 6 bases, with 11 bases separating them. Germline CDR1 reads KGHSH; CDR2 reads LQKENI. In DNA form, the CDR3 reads TGTGCCAGCTCACCACCAAATGAGAGGTCTGAAGCTTTCTTT. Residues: CASSPPNERSEAFF.

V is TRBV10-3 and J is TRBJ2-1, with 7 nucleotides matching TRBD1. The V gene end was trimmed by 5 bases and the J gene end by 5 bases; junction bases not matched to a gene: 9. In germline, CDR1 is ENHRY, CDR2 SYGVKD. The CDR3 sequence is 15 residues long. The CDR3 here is CAISREGAYDNEQFF. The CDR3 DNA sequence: TGTGCCATCAGTCGAGAGGGGGCGTATGACAATGAGCAGTTCTTC.

Here the CDR3 DNA reads TGTGCCAGCAGTGAGTGGAGGGGCCGGGGGGCAGATACGCAGTATTTT. Translation gives CASSEWRGRGADTQYF. The chain uses TRBV6-1 and TRBJ2-3; 7 nucleotides line up with TRBD2. CDR1 and CDR2 (germline): MNHNS, SASEGT. The J segment lost 4 bases and the V segment lost 3 bases, leaving 10 bases of the junction unmatched. The CDR3 covers 16 residues.

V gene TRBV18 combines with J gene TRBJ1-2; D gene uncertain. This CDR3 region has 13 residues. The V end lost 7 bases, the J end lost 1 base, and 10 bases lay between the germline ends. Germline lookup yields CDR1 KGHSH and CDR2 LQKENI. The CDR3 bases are TGTGCCAGCTTCGCGGGTAATAACTATGGCTACACCTTC. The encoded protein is CASFAGNNYGYTF.

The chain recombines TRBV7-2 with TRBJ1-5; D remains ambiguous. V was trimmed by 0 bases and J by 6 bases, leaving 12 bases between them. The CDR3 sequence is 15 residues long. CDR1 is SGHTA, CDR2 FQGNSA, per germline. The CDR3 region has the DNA TGTGCCAGCAGCTTAGCGCCGACGGGCACTCAGCCCCAGCATTTT. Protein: CASSLAPTGTQPQHF.